The 4 T cell receptor beta chains in this list originate from one sample, sequenced in a study of regulatory and conventional T cells in breast cancer. Each CDR3 protein gets one entry after TCRdb re-called the PCR reads with MiXCR. The sample shows some 9,900 distinct CDR3 sequences, about 34% of them seen only once. The sample consisted of conventional T cells from blood. Source of these receptors: a male donor in good health.

In its sample, this clonotype was seen a few times. The chain links TRBV4-2 to TRBJ2-1; the D gene is possibly TRBD1 (6 bases). The V end was cut by 3 bases, the J end by 0 bases, with 12 bases between. From germline, CDR1 is LGHNA and CDR2 YNFKEQ. This CDR3 is 16 amino acids long. CDR3 nucleotide sequence: TGTGCCAGCAGCCATAAGGACAGAAGCTCCTACAATGAGCAGTTCTTC. This gives the protein CASSHKDRSSYNEQFF.

The rearrangement links TRBV4-1 to TRBJ2-5; D is possibly TRBD2 (5 bases). Germline CDR1 reads MGHRA; CDR2 reads YSYEKL. The CDR3 covers 15 residues. Trimming cost V 3 bases and J 5 bases, with 16 bases left between them. The CDR3 DNA follows: TGCGCCAGCAGCCATTCGCCGGGGTTTCGGGAGACCCAGTACTTC. Residues: CASSHSPGFRETQYF.

The table lists this clonotype with a count of one. Compared with germline, one end of the junction differs, possibly owing to a read error. The gene calls are TRBV28 and TRBJ1-6; D is ambiguous. Germline V gene sequence: CDR1 MDHEN, CDR2 SYDVKM. The CDR3 is made up of 15 amino acids. The CDR3 DNA reads as TGTGCCAGCAGACCACGTCTAGATTATAGTTCACCCCTCCACTTT. The encoded protein is CASRPRLDYSSPLHF.

The rearrangement uses TRBV28 and TRBJ2-7; D is undetermined. Germline V CDR1 and CDR2: MDHEN, SYDVKM. Trimming pared 3 bases from V and 3 bases from J, leaving 3 bases between. The CDR3 extends over 11 amino acids. The CDR3 spells CASSFYYEQYF. CDR3 sequence (DNA): TGTGCCAGCAGTTTTTACTACGAGCAGTACTTC.